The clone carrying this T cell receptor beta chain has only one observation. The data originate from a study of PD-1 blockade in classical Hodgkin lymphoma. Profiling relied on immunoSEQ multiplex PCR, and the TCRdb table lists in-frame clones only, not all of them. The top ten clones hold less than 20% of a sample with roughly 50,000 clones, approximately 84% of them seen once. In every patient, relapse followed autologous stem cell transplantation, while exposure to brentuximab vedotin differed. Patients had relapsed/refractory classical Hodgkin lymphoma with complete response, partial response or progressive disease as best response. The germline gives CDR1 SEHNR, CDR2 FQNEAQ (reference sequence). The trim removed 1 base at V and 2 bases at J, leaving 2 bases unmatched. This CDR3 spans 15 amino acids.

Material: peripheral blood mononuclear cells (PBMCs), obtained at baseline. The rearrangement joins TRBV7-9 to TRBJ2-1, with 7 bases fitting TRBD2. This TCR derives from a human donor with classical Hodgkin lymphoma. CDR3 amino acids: CASSLDLAAYNEQFF. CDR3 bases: TGTGCCAGCAGCTTAGACCTAGCGGCCTACAATGAGCAGTTCTTC.